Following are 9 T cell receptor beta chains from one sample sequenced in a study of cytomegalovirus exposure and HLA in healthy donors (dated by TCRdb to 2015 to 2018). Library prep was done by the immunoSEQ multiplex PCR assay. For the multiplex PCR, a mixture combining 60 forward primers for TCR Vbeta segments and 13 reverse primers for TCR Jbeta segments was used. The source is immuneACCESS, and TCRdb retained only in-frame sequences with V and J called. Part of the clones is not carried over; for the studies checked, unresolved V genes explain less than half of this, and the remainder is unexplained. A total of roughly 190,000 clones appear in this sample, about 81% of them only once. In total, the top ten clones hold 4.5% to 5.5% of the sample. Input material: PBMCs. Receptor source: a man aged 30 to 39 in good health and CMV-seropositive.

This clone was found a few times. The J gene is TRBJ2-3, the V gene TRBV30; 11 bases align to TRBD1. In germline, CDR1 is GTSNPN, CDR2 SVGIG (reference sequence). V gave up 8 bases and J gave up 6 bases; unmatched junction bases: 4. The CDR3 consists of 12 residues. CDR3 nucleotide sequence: TGTGCCGGACAGGGGGCAGGGGATACGCAGTATTTT. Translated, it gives CAGQGAGDTQYF.

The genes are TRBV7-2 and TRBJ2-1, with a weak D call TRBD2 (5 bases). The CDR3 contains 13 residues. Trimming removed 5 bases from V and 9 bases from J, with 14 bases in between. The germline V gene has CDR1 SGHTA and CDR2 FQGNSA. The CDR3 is CASSARNEGEQFF. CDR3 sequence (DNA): TGTGCCAGCAGCGCCCGAAACGAGGGTGAGCAGTTCTTC.

CDR3 protein: CASRPLAGGLYNEQFF. The CDR3 nucleotides read TGTGCCAGCAGGCCCTTAGCGGGAGGGCTCTACAATGAGCAGTTCTTC. The chain couples TRBV7-9 to TRBJ2-1; 11 bases fit TRBD2. Unmatched junction bases numbered 7, after V lost 6 bases and J lost 3 bases. The CDR3 totals 16 residues. Germline assignment: CDR1 SEHNR and CDR2 FQNEAQ (reference sequence).

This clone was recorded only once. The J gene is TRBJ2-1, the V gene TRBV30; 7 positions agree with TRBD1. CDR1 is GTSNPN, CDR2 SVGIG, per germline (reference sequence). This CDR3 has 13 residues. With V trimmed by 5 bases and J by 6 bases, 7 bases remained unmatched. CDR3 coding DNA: TGTGCCTGGTCAGGACAGGAAATCAATGAGCAGTTCTTC. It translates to CAWSGQEINEQFF. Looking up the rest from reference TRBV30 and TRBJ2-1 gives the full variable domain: SQTIHQWPATLVQPVGSPLSLECTVEGTSNPNLYWYRQAAGRGLQLLFYSVGIGQISSEVPQNLSASRPQDRQFILSSKKLLLSDSGFYLCAWSGQEINEQFFGPGTRLTVL.

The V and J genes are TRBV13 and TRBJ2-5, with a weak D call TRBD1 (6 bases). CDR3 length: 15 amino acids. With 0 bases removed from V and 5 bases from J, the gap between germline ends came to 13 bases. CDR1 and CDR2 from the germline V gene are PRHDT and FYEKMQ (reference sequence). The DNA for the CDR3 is TGTGCCAGCAGCTTAGGTGTTACAGGGAGTGAGACCCAGTACTTC. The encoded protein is CASSLGVTGSETQYF.

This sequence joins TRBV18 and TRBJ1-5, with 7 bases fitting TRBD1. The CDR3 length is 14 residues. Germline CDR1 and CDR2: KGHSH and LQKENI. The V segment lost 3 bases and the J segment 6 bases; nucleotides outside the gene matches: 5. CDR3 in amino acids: CASSPRQGFQPQHF. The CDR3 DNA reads TGTGCCAGCTCACCGAGACAGGGCTTTCAGCCCCAGCATTTT. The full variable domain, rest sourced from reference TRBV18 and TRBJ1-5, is NAGVMQNPRHLVRRRGQEARLRCSPMKGHSHVYWYRQLPEEGLKFMVYLQKENIIDESGMPKERFSAEFPKEGPSILRIQQVVRGDSAAYFCASSPRQGFQPQHFGDGTRLSIL.

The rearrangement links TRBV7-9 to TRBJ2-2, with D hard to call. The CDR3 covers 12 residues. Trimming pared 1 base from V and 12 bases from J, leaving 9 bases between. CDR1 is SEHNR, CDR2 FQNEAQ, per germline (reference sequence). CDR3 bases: TGTGCCAGCAGCTTAGTCCTAGAGAAGCTGTTTTTT. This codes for CASSLVLEKLFF.

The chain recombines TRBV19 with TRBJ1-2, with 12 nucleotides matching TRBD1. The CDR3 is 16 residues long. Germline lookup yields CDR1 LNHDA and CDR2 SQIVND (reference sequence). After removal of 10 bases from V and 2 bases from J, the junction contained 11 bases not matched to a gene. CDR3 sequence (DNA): TGTGCCACGCTCGGTCGGGACAGGGGGCTGAACTATGGCTACACCTTC. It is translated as CATLGRDRGLNYGYTF.

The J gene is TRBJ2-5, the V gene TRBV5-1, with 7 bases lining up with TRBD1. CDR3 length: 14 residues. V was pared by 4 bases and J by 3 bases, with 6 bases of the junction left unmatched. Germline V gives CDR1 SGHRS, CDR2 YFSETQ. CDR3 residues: CASSPRQGKETQYF. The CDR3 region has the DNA TGCGCCAGCAGCCCCCGACAGGGAAAAGAGACCCAGTACTTC.